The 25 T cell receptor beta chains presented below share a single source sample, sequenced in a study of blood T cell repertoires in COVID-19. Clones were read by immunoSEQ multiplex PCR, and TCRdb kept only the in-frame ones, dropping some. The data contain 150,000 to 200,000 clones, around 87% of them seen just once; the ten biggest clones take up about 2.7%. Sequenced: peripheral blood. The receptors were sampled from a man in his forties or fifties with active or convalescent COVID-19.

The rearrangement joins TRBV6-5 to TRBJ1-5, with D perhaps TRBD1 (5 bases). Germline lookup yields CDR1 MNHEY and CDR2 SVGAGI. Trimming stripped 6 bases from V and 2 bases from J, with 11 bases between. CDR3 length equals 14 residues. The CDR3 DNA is TGTGCCAGCAGCCCGGCACAGGGCAATCAGCCCCAGCATTTT. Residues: CASSPAQGNQPQHF.

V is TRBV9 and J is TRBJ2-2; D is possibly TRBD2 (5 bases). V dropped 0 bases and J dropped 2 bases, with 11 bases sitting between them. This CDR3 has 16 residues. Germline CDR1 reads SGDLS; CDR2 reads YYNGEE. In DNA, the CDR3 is TGTGCCAGCAGCGTAGCGGTGAGGGCTAACACCGGGGAGCTGTTTTTT. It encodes CASSVAVRANTGELFF.

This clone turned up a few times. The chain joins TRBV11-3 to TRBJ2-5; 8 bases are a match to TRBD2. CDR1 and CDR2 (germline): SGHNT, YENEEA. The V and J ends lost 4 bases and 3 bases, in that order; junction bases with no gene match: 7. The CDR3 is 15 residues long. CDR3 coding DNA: TGTGCCAGCAGCTCCCGCAGCGGGGGCGAAGAGACCCAGTACTTC. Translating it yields CASSSRSGGEETQYF. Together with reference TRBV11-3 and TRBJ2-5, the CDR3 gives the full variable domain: EAGVVQSPRYKIIEKKQPVAFWCNPISGHNTLYWYLQNLGQGPELLIRYENEEAVDDSQLPKDRFSAERLKGVDSTLKIQPAELGDSAVYLCASSSRSGGEETQYFGPGTRLLVL.

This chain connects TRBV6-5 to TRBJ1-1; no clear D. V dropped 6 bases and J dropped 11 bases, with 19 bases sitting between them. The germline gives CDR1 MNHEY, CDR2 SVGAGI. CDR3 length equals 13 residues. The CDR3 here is CASSPTRGGGAFF. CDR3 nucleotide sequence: TGTGCCAGCAGCCCCACCCGGGGTGGTGGGGCTTTCTTT.

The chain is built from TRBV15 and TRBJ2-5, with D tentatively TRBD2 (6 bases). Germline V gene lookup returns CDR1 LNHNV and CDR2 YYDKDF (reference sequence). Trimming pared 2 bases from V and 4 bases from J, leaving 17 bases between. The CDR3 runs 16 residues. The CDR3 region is CATSRPLARDSETQYF. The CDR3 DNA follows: TGTGCCACCAGCAGACCTCTGGCCCGGGACTCAGAGACCCAGTACTTC.

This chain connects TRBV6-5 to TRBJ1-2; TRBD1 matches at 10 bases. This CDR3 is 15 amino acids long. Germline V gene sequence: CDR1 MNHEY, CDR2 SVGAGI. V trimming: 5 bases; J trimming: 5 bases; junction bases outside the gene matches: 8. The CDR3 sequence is CASSTRQGAGYGYTF. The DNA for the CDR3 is TGTGCCAGCAGTACACGACAGGGGGCGGGATATGGCTACACCTTC.

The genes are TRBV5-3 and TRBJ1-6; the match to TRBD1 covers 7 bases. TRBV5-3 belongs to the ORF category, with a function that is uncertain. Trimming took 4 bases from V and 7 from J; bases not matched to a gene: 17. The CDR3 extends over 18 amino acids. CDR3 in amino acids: CARSPLLNNGTANSPLHF. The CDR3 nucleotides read TGTGCCAGAAGCCCCTTACTCAACAATGGGACAGCCAATTCACCCCTCCACTTT.

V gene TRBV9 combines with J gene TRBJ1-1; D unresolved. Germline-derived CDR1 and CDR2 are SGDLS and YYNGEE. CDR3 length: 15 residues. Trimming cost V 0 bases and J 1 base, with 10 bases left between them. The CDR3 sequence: CASSVEWEGNTEAFF. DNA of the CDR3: TGTGCCAGCAGCGTAGAGTGGGAGGGGAACACTGAAGCTTTCTTT.

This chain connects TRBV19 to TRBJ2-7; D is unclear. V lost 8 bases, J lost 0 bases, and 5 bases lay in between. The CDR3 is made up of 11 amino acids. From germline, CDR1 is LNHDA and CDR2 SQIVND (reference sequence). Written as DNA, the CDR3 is TGTGCCAGTGCGGACTCCTACGAGCAGTACTTC. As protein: CASADSYEQYF.

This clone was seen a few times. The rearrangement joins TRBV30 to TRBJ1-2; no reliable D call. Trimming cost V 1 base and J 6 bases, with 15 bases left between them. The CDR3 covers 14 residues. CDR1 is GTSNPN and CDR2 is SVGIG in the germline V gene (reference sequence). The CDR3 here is CAWSGTALIDGYTF. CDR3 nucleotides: TGTGCCTGGAGTGGGACTGCACTAATAGATGGCTACACCTTC.

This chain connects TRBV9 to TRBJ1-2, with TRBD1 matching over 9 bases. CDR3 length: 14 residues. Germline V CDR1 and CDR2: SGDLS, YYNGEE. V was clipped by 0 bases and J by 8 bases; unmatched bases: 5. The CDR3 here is CASSVGGTGNGYTF. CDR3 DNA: TGTGCCAGCAGCGTAGGTGGGACAGGGAACGGCTACACCTTC.

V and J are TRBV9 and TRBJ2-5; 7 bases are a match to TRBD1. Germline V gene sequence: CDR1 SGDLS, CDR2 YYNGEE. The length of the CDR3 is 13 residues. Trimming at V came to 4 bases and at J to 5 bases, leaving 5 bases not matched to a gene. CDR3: CASSFTGDETQYF. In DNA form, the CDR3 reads TGTGCCAGCAGCTTTACAGGGGATGAGACCCAGTACTTC. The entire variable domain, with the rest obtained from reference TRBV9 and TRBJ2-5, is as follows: DSGVTQTPKHLITATGQRVTLRCSPRSGDLSVYWYQQSLDQGLQFLIQYYNGEERAKGNILERFSAQQFPDLHSELNLSSLELGDSALYFCASSFTGDETQYFGPGTRLLVL.

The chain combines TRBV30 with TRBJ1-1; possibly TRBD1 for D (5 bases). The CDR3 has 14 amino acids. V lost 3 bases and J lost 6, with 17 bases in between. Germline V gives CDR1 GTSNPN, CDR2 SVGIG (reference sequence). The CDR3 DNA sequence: TGTGCCTGGAGCGCACGGCGGGGGTTCGCTGAAGCTTTCTTT. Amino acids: CAWSARRGFAEAFF.

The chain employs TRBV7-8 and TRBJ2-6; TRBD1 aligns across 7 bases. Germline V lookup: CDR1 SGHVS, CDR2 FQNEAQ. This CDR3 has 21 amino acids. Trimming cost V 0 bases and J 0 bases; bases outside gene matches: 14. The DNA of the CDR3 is TGTGCCAGCAGCTTAGCCAGAAATTTTGGGACAGTCGGCTCTGGGGCCAACGTCCTGACTTTC. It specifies CASSLARNFGTVGSGANVLTF.

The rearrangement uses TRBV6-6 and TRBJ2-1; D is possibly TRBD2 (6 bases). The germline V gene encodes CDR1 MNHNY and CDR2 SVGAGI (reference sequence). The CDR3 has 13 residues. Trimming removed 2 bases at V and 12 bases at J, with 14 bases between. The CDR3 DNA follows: TGTGCCAGCAGTTACCCCTCTCTGGAGGGGCAGTTCTTC. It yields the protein CASSYPSLEGQFF.

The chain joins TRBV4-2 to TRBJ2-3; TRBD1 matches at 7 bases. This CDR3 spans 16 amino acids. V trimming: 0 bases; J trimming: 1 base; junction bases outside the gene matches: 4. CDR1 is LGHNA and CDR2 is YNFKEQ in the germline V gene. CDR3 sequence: CASSQDDTGGTDTQYF. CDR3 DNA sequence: TGTGCCAGCAGCCAAGATGATACAGGGGGCACAGATACGCAGTATTTT.

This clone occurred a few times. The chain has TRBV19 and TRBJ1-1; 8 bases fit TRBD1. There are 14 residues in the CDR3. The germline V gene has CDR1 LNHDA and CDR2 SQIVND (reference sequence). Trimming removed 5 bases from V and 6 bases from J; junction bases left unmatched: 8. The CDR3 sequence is CASSARQGPPEAFF. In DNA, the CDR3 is TGTGCCAGTAGTGCCCGACAGGGGCCTCCTGAAGCTTTCTTT.

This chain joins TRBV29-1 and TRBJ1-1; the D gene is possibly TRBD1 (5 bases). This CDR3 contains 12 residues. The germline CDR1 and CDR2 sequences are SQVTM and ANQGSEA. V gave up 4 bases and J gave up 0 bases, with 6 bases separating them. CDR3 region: CSVAGLNTEAFF. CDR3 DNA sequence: TGCAGCGTTGCAGGGTTGAACACTGAAGCTTTCTTT.

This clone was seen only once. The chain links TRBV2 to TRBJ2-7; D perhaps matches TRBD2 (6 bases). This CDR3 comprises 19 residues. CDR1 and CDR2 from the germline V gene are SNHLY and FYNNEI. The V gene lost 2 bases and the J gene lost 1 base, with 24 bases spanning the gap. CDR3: CASSEKGRIRTPTSYEQYF. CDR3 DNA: TGTGCCAGCAGTGAAAAAGGGAGGATTAGGACACCTACATCCTACGAGCAGTACTTC.

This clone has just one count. The CDR3 nucleotides are TGTGCCAGCAGTTTGGCTAGCGGGGGGCTGTATTTGGAGACCCAGTACTTC. Encoded protein: CASSLASGGLYLETQYF. This rearrangement joins TRBV27 to TRBJ2-5, with 11 bases lining up with TRBD2. V lost 3 bases to trimming and J lost 5 bases; unmatched junction nucleotides: 11. Germline values: CDR1 MNHEY, CDR2 SMNVEV (reference sequence). The CDR3 covers 17 residues.

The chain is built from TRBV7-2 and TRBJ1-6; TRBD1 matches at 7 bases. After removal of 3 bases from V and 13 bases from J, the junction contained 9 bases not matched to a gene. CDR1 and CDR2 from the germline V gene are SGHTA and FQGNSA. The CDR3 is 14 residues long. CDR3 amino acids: CASSLTGLVTPLHF. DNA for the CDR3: TGTGCCAGCAGCTTGACAGGGCTGGTCACCCCCCTCCACTTT. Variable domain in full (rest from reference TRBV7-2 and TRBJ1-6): GAGVSQSPSNKVTEKGKDVELRCDPISGHTALYWYRQSLGQGLEFLIYFQGNSAPDKSGLPSDRFSAERTGGSVSTLTIQRTQQEDSAVYLCASSLTGLVTPLHFGNGTRLTVT.

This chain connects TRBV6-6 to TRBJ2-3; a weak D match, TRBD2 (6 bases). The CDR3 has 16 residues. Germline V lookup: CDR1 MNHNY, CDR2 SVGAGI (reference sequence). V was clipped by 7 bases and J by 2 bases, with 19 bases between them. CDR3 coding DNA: TGTGCCAGCAAAACCGGGGTGGGGGGATACACAGATACGCAGTATTTT. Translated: CASKTGVGGYTDTQYF.

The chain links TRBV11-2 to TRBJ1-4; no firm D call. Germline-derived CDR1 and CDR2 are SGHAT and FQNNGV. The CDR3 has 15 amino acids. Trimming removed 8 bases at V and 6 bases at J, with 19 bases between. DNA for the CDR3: TGTGCCAGCGGAAAGGCCCAGACGGCGGATGAAAAACTGTTTTTT. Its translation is CASGKAQTADEKLFF. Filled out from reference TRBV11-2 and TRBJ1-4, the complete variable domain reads EAGVAQSPRYKIIEKRQSVAFWCNPISGHATLYWYQQILGQGPKLLIQFQNNGVVDDSQLPKDRFSAERLKGVDSTLKIQPAKLEDSAVYLCASGKAQTADEKLFFGSGTQLSVL.

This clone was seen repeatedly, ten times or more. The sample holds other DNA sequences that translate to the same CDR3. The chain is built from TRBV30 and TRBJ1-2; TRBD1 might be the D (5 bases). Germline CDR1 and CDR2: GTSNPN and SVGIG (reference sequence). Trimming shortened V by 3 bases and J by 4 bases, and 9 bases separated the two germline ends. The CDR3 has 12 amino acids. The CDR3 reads CAWSGGSYGYTF. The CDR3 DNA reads TGTGCCTGGAGCGGGGGTAGCTATGGCTACACCTTC.

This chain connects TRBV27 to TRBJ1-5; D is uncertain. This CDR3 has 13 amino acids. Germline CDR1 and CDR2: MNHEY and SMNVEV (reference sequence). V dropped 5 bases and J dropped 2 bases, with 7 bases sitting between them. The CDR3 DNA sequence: TGTGCCAGCAGTGGCACAGGCAATCAGCCCCAGCATTTT. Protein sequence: CASSGTGNQPQHF.